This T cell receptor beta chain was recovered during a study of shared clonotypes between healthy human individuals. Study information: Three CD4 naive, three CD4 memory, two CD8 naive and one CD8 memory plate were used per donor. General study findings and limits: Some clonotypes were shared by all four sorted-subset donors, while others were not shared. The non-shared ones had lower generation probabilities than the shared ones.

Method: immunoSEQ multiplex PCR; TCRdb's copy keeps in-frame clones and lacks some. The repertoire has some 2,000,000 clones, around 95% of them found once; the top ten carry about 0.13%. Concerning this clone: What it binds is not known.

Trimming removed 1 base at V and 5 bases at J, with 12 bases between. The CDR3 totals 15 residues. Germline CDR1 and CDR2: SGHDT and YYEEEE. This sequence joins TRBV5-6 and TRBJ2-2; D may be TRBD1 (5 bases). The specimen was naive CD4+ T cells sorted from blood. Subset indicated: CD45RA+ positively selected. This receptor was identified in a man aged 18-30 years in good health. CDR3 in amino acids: CASSLLGKGTGELFF. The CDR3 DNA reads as TGTGCCAGCAGCTTGCTGGGGAAGGGGACCGGGGAGCTGTTTTTT.